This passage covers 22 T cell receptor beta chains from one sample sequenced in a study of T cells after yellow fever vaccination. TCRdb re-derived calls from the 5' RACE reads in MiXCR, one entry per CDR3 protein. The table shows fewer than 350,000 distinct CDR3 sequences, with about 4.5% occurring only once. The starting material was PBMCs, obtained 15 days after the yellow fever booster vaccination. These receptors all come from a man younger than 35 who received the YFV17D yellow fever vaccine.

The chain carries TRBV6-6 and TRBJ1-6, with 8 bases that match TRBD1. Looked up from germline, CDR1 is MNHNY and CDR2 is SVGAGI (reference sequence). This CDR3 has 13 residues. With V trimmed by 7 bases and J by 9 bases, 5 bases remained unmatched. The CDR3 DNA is TGTGCCAGCATTAAGACAGGGGTTTCACCCCTCCACTTT. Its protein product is CASIKTGVSPLHF.

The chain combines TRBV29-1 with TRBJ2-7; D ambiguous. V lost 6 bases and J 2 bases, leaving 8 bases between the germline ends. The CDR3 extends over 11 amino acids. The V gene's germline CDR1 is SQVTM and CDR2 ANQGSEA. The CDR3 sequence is CSVVATYEQYF. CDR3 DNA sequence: TGCAGCGTAGTAGCAACCTACGAGCAGTACTTC.

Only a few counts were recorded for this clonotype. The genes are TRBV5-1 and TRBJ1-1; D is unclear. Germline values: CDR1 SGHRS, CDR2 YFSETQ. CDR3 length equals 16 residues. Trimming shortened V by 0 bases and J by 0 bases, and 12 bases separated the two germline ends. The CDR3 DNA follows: TGCGCCAGCAGCTTGGGAGTCAGTTCGATGAACACTGAAGCTTTCTTT. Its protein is CASSLGVSSMNTEAFF.

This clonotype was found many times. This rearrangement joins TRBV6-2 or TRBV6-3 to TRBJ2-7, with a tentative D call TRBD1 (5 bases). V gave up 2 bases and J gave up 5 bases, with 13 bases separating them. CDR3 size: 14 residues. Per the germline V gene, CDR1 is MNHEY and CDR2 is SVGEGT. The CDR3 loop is CASSYGRGSNEQYV. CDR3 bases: TGTGCCAGCAGTTACGGTAGGGGAAGCAACGAGCAGTACGTC.

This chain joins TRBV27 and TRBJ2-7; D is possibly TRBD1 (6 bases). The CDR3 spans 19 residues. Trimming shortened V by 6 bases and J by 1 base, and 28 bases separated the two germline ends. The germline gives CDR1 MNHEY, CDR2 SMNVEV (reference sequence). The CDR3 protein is CASRFVAPGQGYESYEQYV. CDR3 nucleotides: TGTGCCAGCAGATTCGTAGCCCCGGGACAAGGGTATGAGTCCTACGAGCAGTACGTC.

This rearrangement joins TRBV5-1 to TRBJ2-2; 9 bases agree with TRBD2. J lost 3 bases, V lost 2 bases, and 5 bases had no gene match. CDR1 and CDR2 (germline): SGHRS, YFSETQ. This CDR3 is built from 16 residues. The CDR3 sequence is CASSFSGTSYTGELFF. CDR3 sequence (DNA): TGCGCCAGCAGCTTCTCCGGGACTAGCTACACCGGGGAGCTGTTTTTT.

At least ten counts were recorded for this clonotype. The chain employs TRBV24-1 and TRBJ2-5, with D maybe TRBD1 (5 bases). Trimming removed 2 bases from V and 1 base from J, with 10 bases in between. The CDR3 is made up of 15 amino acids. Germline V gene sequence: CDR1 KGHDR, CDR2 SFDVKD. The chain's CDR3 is CATSDSRQGQETQYF. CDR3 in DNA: TGTGCCACCAGTGATTCTCGGCAGGGCCAAGAGACCCAGTACTTC.

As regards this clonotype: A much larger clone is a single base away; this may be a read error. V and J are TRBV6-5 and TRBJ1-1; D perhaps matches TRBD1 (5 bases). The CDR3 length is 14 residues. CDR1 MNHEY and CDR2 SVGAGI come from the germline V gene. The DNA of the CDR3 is TGTGCCAGCAGTTACGGGGGTTGGGAGGGTGAAGGTTTCTTT. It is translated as CASSYGGWEGEGFF.

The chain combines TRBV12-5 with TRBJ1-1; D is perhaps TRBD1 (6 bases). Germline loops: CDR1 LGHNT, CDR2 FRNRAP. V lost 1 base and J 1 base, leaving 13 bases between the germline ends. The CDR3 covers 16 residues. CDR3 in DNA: TGTGCTAGTGGTTTGGGGTCGGGGGCCCCGAACACTGAAGCTTTCTTT. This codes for CASGLGSGAPNTEAFF. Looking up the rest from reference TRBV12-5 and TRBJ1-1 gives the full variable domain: DARVTQTPRHKVTEMGQEVTMRCQPILGHNTVFWYRQTMMQGLELLAYFRNRAPLDDSGMPKDRFSAEMPDATLATLKIQPSEPRDSAVYFCASGLGSGAPNTEAFFGQGTRLTVV.

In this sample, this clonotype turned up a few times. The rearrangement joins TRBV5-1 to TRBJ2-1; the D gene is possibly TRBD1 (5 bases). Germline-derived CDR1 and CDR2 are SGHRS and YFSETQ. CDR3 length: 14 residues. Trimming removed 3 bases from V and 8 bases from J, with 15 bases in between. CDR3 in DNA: TGCGCCAGCAGCTCAGGATCTGGGGCGGATGAGCAGTTCTTC. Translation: CASSSGSGADEQFF.

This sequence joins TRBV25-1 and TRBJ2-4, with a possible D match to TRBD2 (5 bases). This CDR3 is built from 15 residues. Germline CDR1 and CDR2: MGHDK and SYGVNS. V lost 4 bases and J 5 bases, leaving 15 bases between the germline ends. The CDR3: CASSVDGFGENIQYF. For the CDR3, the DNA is TGTGCCAGCAGTGTCGATGGGTTCGGGGAAAACATTCAGTACTTC.

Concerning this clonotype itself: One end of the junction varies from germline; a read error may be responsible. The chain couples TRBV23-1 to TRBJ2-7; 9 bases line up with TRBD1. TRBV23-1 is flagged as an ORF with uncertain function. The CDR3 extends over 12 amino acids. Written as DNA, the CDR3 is TGCGCCAGCAGTCAATCGGGACAGGGAAGGCACTTC. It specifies CASSQSGQGRHF.

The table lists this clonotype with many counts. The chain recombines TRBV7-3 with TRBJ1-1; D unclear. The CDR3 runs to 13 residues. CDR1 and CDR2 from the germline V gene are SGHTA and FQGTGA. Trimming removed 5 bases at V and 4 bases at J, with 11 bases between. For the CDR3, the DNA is TGTGCCAGCAGCCCGGGAGCGGGCACTGAAGCTTTCTTT. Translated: CASSPGAGTEAFF.

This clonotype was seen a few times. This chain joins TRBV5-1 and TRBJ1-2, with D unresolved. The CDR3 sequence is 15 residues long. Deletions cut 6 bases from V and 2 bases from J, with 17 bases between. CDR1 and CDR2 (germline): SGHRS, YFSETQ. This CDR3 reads CASTTDSTINYGYTF. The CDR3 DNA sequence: TGCGCCAGCACCACTGACTCGACAATAAACTATGGCTACACCTTC.

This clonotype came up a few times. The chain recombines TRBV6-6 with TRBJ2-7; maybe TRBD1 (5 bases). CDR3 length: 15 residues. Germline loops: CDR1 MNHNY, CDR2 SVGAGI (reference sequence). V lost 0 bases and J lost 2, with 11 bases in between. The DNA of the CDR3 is TGTGCCAGCAGTTACTCGATGCAGGGAACCTACGAGCAGTACGTC. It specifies CASSYSMQGTYEQYV.

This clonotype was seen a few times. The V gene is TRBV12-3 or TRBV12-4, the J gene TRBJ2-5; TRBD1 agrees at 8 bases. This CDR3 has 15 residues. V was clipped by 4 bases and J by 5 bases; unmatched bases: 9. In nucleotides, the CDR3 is TGTGCCAGCAGTTCTCCGGGACAGGCAAGCGAGACCCAGTACTTC. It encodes CASSSPGQASETQYF.

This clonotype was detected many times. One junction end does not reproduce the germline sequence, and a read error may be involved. The CDR3 spells CASSLSRLANTEAFF. The DNA of the CDR3 is TGTGCCAGCAGTTTATCGAGACTGGCGAACACTGAAGCTTTTTTT. This rearrangement joins TRBV27 to TRBJ1-1; no firm D call. Per germline, CDR1 MNHEY and CDR2 SMNVEV (reference sequence). This CDR3 has 15 amino acids.

CDR3 DNA: TGTGCCACCAGCGTAGCGGGGGGGCAGAGAGATACGCAGTATTTT. Translating gives CATSVAGGQRDTQYF. The chain recombines TRBV24-1 with TRBJ2-3; 11 positions match TRBD2. The CDR3 spans 15 residues. The V gene end was trimmed by 7 bases and the J gene end by 5 bases; junction bases not matched to a gene: 7. Germline V gene data show CDR1 as KGHDR and CDR2 as SFDVKD.

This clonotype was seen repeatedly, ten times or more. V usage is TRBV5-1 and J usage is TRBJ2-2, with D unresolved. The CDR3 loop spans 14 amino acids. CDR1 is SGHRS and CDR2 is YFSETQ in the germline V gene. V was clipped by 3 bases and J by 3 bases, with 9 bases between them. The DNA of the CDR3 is TGCGCCAGCAGCTCCCGACTCGACACCGGGGAGCTGTTTTTT. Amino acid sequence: CASSSRLDTGELFF. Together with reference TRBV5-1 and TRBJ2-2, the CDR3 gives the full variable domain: KAGVTQTPRYLIKTRGQQVTLSCSPISGHRSVSWYQQTPGQGLQFLFEYFSETQRNKGNFPGRFSGRQFSNSRSEMNVSTLELGDSALYLCASSSRLDTGELFFGEGSRLTVL.

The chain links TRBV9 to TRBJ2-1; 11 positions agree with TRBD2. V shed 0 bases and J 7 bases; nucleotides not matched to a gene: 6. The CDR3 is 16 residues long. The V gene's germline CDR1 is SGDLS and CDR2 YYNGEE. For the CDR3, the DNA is TGTGCCAGCAGCGTAGGAGATAGCGGGGGGGCAAATGAGCAGTTCTTC. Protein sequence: CASSVGDSGGANEQFF.

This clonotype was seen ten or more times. The CDR3 DNA sequence: TGCGCCAGCAGCCCAACCGATCTCCGGGGGATAGGAGAGACCCAGTACTTC. Residues: CASSPTDLRGIGETQYF. The chain couples TRBV4-1 to TRBJ2-5; D might be TRBD2 (6 bases). Deletions cut 4 bases from V and 4 bases from J, with 22 bases between. CDR3 size: 17 residues. From germline, CDR1 is MGHRA and CDR2 YSYEKL.

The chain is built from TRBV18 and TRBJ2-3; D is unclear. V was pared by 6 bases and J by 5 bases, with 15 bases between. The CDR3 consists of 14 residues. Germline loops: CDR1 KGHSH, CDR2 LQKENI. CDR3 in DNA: TGTGCCAGCTCCCAGCAGGCAGGTGGAGATACGCAGTATTTT. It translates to CASSQQAGGDTQYF.